What follows describes a single T cell receptor (beta chain). The sample is drawn from a study of blood T cell repertoires in COVID-19. The CDR3 covers 15 residues. V shed 4 bases and J 5 bases; nucleotides not matched to a gene: 8. The germline gives CDR1 MDHEN, CDR2 SYDVKM. Produced via immunoSEQ multiplex PCR; TCRdb's table is partial and in-frame only. Found here are under 250,000 clones, 65% to 90% of them singletons; the top ten hold 8% to 9.5%. This TCR derives from a woman aged 45-59 years with acute COVID-19. Sequencing input: PBMCs or T cells enriched from blood (not recorded which). J is TRBJ2-3 and V is TRBV28, with TRBD1 matching 8 bases. CDR3 bases: TGTGCCAGCAGTTCCCACCAGGGGGCTGGAGATACGCAGTATTTT. It encodes CASSSHQGAGDTQYF.